Listed below are T cell receptor beta chains from one sample, sequenced in a study of T-cell reconstitution after alpha-beta-depleted transplantation in children. One entry per CDR3 protein, called by TCRdb with MiXCR from the PCR reads. The data contain around 190,000 distinct CDR3 sequences, around 7% of them singletons. The source was PBMCs, collected before TCRalphabeta/CD19-depleted stem cell transplant. Every receptor here comes from a boy between 2 and 10 years old with acute lymphoblastic leukemia, due to receive a stem cell transplant. The CDR3 runs from the conserved cysteine through the conserved F or W. The D gene is left open where the match is weak. Expanded clones get a size class; other rows say once, few or many, or leave the size out.

TRBD1	TRBV12-3/TRBV12-4	many	TRBJ2-1	TGTGCCAGCAGCCCAGGGGGCCATGAGCAGTTCTTC	CASSPGGHEQFF
TRBD1	TRBV4-3	many	TRBJ1-2	TGCGCCAGCAGCCATACTACAGGGGACTATGGCTACACCTTC	CASSHTTGDYGYTF
.	TRBV5-5	many	TRBJ2-2	TGTGCCAGCAGCTTGGGAAAGGACGGCGGGGAGCTGTTTTTT	CASSLGKDGGELFF
.	TRBV12-3/TRBV12-4	few	TRBJ1-2	TGTGCCAGCAGTTTAGCGAACACTGGCTACACCTTC	CASSLANTGYTF
.	TRBV6-2/TRBV6-3	once	TRBJ2-1	TGTGCCAGCACGACGGGGGGCGGGAATGAGCAGTTCTTC	CASTTGGGNEQFF
.	TRBV6-1	many	TRBJ1-5	TGTGCCAGCACGCGGGGTAGCAATCAGCCCCAGCATTTT	CASTRGSNQPQHF
TRBD2	TRBV2	many	TRBJ2-1	TGTGCCAGCACGAAGGGCCCGGGACTAGGAATGCATGAGCAGTTCTTC	CASTKGPGLGMHEQFF
TRBD1	TRBV11-2	few	TRBJ2-3	TGTGCCAGCAGCTTAGATCTGGGACAGGGAACAGATACGCAGTATTTT	CASSLDLGQGTDTQYF
.	TRBV4-3	many	TRBJ1-4	TGCGCCAGCAGCCCTGGCATGGGGACACGTTTTGAAAAACTGTTTTTT	CASSPGMGTRFEKLFF
.	TRBV29-1	many	TRBJ2-3	TGCAGCGTTGAAGATCCAGCCCCAGATACGCAGTATTTT	CSVEDPAPDTQYF
TRBD2	TRBV12-3/TRBV12-4	.	TRBJ2-1	TGTGCCAGCAGTTCGGGGGGGGGGACTGGCCCATACAATGAGCAGTTCTTC	CASSSGGGTGPYNEQFF
.	TRBV5-8	many	TRBJ1-1	TGTGCCAGCAGCCAAGAACAGGGCGACACTGAAGCTTTCTTT	CASSQEQGDTEAFF
TRBD1	TRBV18	few	TRBJ1-1	TGTGCCAGCTCACCTCAATCCCCGGGACAGGGTCATGCTTTCTTT	CASSPQSPGQGHAFF
.	TRBV28	many	TRBJ2-7	TGTGCCAGCAGTCCCGCCCGGGACCCCTCCGGGTACGAGCAGTACTTC	CASSPARDPSGYEQYF
.	TRBV5-1	many	TRBJ2-2	TGCGCCAGCAGCACCGGGGCAGGGTTCACCGGGGAGCTGTTTTTT	CASSTGAGFTGELFF
TRBD2	TRBV27	many	TRBJ2-7	TGTGCCAGCAGTTCCGGTGGGACTAGAGTCTACGAGCAGTACTTC	CASSSGGTRVYEQYF
.	TRBV7-9	few	TRBJ2-7	TGTGCCAGCAGTCCAGATTACTACGAGCAGTACTTC	CASSPDYYEQYF
.	TRBV20-1	.	TRBJ2-3	TGCAGTGCTAGAGACTCCTCCGGTACAGCTAGCACAGATACGCAGTATTTT	CSARDSSGTASTDTQYF
.	TRBV20-1	few	TRBJ2-3	TGCAGTGCTAGGCGTACCGGGACTCGGAGCGCAGATACGCAGTATTTT	CSARRTGTRSADTQYF